The clone carrying this T cell receptor beta chain was detected a few times. Germline CDR1 is LNHDA and CDR2 is SQIVND (reference sequence). After removal of 1 base from V and 7 bases from J, the junction contained 6 bases not matched to a gene. The CDR3 is 14 amino acids. The sample comes from a study of cytomegalovirus exposure and HLA in healthy donors. Primers for the PCR totalled 60 Vbeta and 13 Jbeta. Method: immunoSEQ multiplex PCR; TCRdb's copy keeps in-frame clones and lacks some. The repertoire holds 110,000 to 150,000 clones, with 70% to 80% as singletons. This clonotype originated in a female donor in good health and CMV-seronegative. Sequenced material: PBMCs. The chain carries TRBV19 and TRBJ1-1; 7 nucleotides match TRBD1. The CDR3 loop reads CASSIGQGTYEAFF. CDR3 nucleotide sequence: TGTGCCAGTAGTATAGGACAGGGCACCTATGAAGCTTTCTTT.